The 28 T cell receptor beta chains below all came from one sample that was sequenced in a study of cytomegalovirus exposure and HLA in healthy donors. PCR primers comprised 60 Vbeta and 13 Jbeta primers. The assay was immunoSEQ multiplex PCR, and TCRdb's table has in-frame clones only and misses some. The table shows approximately 73,000 clones, with around 79% occurring only once. Material: PBMCs. The receptors derive from a woman aged 40 to 50 in good health and CMV-seropositive.

The J gene is TRBJ1-1, the V gene TRBV30, with unresolved D. The germline V gene has CDR1 GTSNPN and CDR2 SVGIG (reference sequence). Deletions cut 2 bases from V and 2 bases from J, with 9 bases between. The CDR3 is 13 residues long. The DNA for the CDR3 is TGTGCCTGGAGTCTAGGTCTAAACACTGAAGCTTTCTTT. It yields the protein CAWSLGLNTEAFF.

The chain carries TRBV6-7 and TRBJ2-7, with TRBD1 matching over 7 bases. TRBV6-7 is treated as an ORF (open reading frame) with a function not yet certain. CDR3 length equals 12 residues. Trimming at V came to 7 bases and at J to 6 bases, leaving 6 bases not matched to a gene. The CDR3 sequence is CASTLTGCEQYF. The CDR3 nucleotides read TGTGCCAGCACCCTGACAGGGTGCGAGCAGTACTTC.

The rearrangement uses TRBV2 and TRBJ2-2, with D possibly TRBD1 on 6 matching bases. Germline V lookup: CDR1 SNHLY, CDR2 FYNNEI. V lost 6 bases to trimming and J lost 4 bases, with 12 bases between them. This CDR3 has 14 amino acids. In DNA, the CDR3 is TGTGCCAGCAGCGGGCAGGGGTTCACCGGGGAGCTGTTTTTT. It specifies CASSGQGFTGELFF.

This CDR3 is CASRSRTSGGLYNNEQFF. DNA for the CDR3: TGTGCAAGTCGCTCCAGGACTAGCGGGGGCCTCTATAACAATGAGCAGTTCTTC. The rearrangement joins TRBV12-2 to TRBJ2-1; no DNA check was done on the table's D call, TRBD2. TRBV12-2 is termed a pseudogene. The CDR3 is 18 residues long.

The genes are TRBV7-2 and TRBJ2-7, with 10 bases identical to TRBD1. The CDR3 is made up of 16 amino acids. CDR1 and CDR2 (germline): SGHTA, FQGNSA. V lost 4 bases, J lost 5 bases, and 11 bases stayed unmatched. CDR3 residues: CASSSDYTGTGDEQYF. The CDR3 DNA reads as TGTGCCAGCAGCTCCGACTATACCGGGACAGGGGACGAGCAGTACTTC. The whole variable domain, remainder taken from reference TRBV7-2 and TRBJ2-7, is GAGVSQSPSNKVTEKGKDVELRCDPISGHTALYWYRQSLGQGLEFLIYFQGNSAPDKSGLPSDRFSAERTGGSVSTLTIQRTQQEDSAVYLCASSSDYTGTGDEQYFGPGTRLTVT.

V and J are TRBV7-8 and TRBJ2-7; possibly TRBD2 for D (6 bases). Trimming cost V 4 bases and J 0 bases, with 10 bases left between them. This CDR3 has 14 residues. Germline CDR1 and CDR2: SGHVS and FQNEAQ. The CDR3 DNA sequence: TGTGCCAGCAGCTCGGACGGGAGCTCCTACGAGCAGTACTTC. Its protein is CASSSDGSSYEQYF. The whole variable domain, remainder taken from reference TRBV7-8 and TRBJ2-7, is GAGVSQSPRYKVAKRGQDVALRCDPISGHVSLFWYQQALGQGPEFLTYFQNEAQLDKSGLPSDRFFAERPEGSVSTLKIQRTQQEDSAVYLCASSSDGSSYEQYFGPGTRLTVT.

The V gene is TRBV5-1, the J gene TRBJ1-4; TRBD1 aligns across 8 bases. Per the germline V gene, CDR1 is SGHRS and CDR2 is YFSETQ. V lost 4 bases to trimming and J lost 6 bases; unmatched junction nucleotides: 14. The CDR3 loop spans 17 amino acids. Here the CDR3 DNA reads TGCGCCAGCAGCCCCCGCGACAGGGGAGGCAACTATGAAAAACTGTTTTTT. Amino acids: CASSPRDRGGNYEKLFF. The full variable domain, completed using reference TRBV5-1 and TRBJ1-4, is KAGVTQTPRYLIKTRGQQVTLSCSPISGHRSVSWYQQTPGQGLQFLFEYFSETQRNKGNFPGRFSGRQFSNSRSEMNVSTLELGDSALYLCASSPRDRGGNYEKLFFGSGTQLSVL.

The rearrangement uses TRBV5-1 and TRBJ1-2; 7 bases are a match to TRBD1. V dropped 3 bases and J dropped 1; count of bases not matched to a gene: 3. The CDR3 contains 14 residues. Germline V lookup: CDR1 SGHRS, CDR2 YFSETQ. This CDR3 is CASSSNRGNYGYTF. The CDR3 coding sequence is TGCGCCAGCAGCTCGAACAGGGGTAACTATGGCTACACCTTC.

The CDR3, as DNA: TGTGCCAGCATGGAACAGGGAGATACGCAGTATTTT. Its translation: CASMEQGDTQYF. The chain is built from TRBV2 and TRBJ2-3, with D perhaps matching TRBD1 (6 bases). From germline, CDR1 is SNHLY and CDR2 FYNNEI. There are 12 residues in the CDR3. The V end was cut by 7 bases, the J end by 5 bases, with 10 bases between.

V and J are TRBV5-1 and TRBJ1-1; TRBD1 matches 9 bases. J was trimmed by 1 base and V by 3 bases; bases with no gene match: 4. The germline gives CDR1 SGHRS, CDR2 YFSETQ. The CDR3 runs to 15 residues. CDR3 nucleotide sequence: TGCGCCAGCAGCTGGGGACAGGGAGGGAACACTGAAGCTTTCTTT. Amino acids: CASSWGQGGNTEAFF.

The V gene is TRBV27, the J gene TRBJ2-1; possibly TRBD2 for D (5 bases). V was clipped by 2 bases and J by 11 bases, with 13 bases between them. Germline V gene data show CDR1 as MNHEY and CDR2 as SMNVEV (reference sequence). CDR3 length equals 13 residues. The CDR3 DNA follows: TGTGCCAGCAGTTTAATACGGAACGGGAAGCAGTTCTTC. Translation gives CASSLIRNGKQFF.

V usage is TRBV6-6 and J usage is TRBJ2-2, with D possibly matching TRBD2 (5 bases). The CDR3 covers 16 residues. Trimming shortened V by 2 bases and J by 6 bases, and 16 bases separated the two germline ends. Germline CDR1 and CDR2: MNHNY and SVGAGI (reference sequence). DNA for the CDR3: TGTGCCAGCAGTTACCGGGTGCAAGGAGGCGCCGGGGAGCTGTTTTTT. Translation gives CASSYRVQGGAGELFF.

V and J are TRBV14 and TRBJ1-6, with D possibly matching TRBD1 (6 bases). Germline values: CDR1 SGHDN, CDR2 FVKESK. The CDR3 consists of 16 residues. The V end lost 5 bases, the J end lost 0 bases, and 11 bases lay between the germline ends. CDR3 sequence (DNA): TGTGCCAGCAGCGCTCAGGGGAGCTCCTATAATTCACCCCTCCACTTT. Amino acids: CASSAQGSSYNSPLHF.

V is TRBV5-8 and J is TRBJ2-1; no firm D call. The CDR3 totals 15 residues. Germline CDR1 is SGHTS and CDR2 is YDEGEE. V shed 1 base and J shed 3 bases, with 11 bases lying between them. The CDR3 is CASSLNGQVYNEQFF. The CDR3, as DNA: TGTGCCAGCAGCTTGAATGGGCAGGTCTACAATGAGCAGTTCTTC.

This chain connects TRBV2 to TRBJ1-2; D unresolved. This CDR3 region has 14 residues. V lost 5 bases and J 8 bases, leaving 18 bases between the germline ends. Germline V lookup: CDR1 SNHLY, CDR2 FYNNEI. The CDR3 coding sequence is TGTGCCAGCAGTAAGATGTCCACGGCAGGAGGCTACACCTTC. Translated, it gives CASSKMSTAGGYTF.

This sequence joins TRBV5-1 and TRBJ1-5; D gene ambiguous. The CDR3 length is 14 residues. CDR1 and CDR2 (germline): SGHRS, YFSETQ. The V and J ends lost 1 base and 3 bases respectively, with 8 bases between them. The CDR3 sequence: CASSLSGDNQPQHF. As DNA, the CDR3 is TGCGCCAGCAGCTTGTCCGGGGACAATCAGCCCCAGCATTTT.

This chain uses TRBV7-2 with TRBJ2-5, with TRBD1 as a possible D gene (7 bases). The germline V gene has CDR1 SGHTA and CDR2 FQGNSA. Between the trimmed V and J ends, which lost 5 bases and 4 bases, there was a span of 23 bases. The CDR3 length is 17 residues. The CDR3 sequence: CASSPPRQGRRGETQYF. Written as DNA, the CDR3 is TGTGCCAGCAGCCCCCCTCGACAGGGTAGGAGGGGAGAGACCCAGTACTTC.

The chain couples TRBV5-1 to TRBJ1-2; no reliable D call. V dropped 4 bases and J dropped 4 bases, with 11 bases sitting between them. CDR1 is SGHRS, CDR2 YFSETQ, per germline. The CDR3 has 13 residues. The DNA for the CDR3 is TGCGCCAGCAGCCCTGACTCGGTCTATGGCTACACCTTC. It specifies CASSPDSVYGYTF.

The chain joins TRBV7-6 to TRBJ2-2; TRBD1 aligns across 7 bases. V trimming: 1 base; J trimming: 6 bases; junction bases outside the gene matches: 8. CDR3 length: 16 residues. Germline V gene data show CDR1 as SGHVS and CDR2 as FNYEAQ. The CDR3, as DNA: TGTGCCAGCAGCTTAGGAATGACAGGGACCTCCGGGGAGCTGTTTTTT. Translation gives CASSLGMTGTSGELFF.

The chain uses TRBV5-1 and TRBJ1-1; 9 bases match TRBD1. Trimming removed 3 bases from V and 3 bases from J; junction bases left unmatched: 3. From germline, CDR1 is SGHRS and CDR2 YFSETQ. The CDR3 is made up of 14 amino acids. The CDR3 bases are TGCGCCAGCAGCTCAGACAGGGGGGACACTGAAGCTTTCTTT. This translates into CASSSDRGDTEAFF.

The chain couples TRBV9 to TRBJ2-3; D remains unclear. Trimming took off 1 base at V and 0 bases at J, with 9 bases between the two ends. The germline gives CDR1 SGDLS, CDR2 YYNGEE. This CDR3 is built from 15 residues. CDR3 nucleotide sequence: TGTGCCAGCAGCGTACTCCTCAGTAGCACAGATACGCAGTATTTT. This translates into CASSVLLSSTDTQYF.

The J gene is TRBJ1-2, the V gene TRBV21-1. TRBV21-1 is deemed a pseudogene. This CDR3 is 14 amino acids long. The CDR3 sequence is CASSILGGCYGYTF. The CDR3 DNA follows: TGTGCCAGCAGCATCCTCGGGGGATGCTATGGCTACACCTTC.

V gene TRBV12-2 combines with J gene TRBJ1-4; TRBD1 was called by the table and not checked on the DNA. TRBV12-2 is labeled a pseudogene. The CDR3 has 16 residues. The CDR3 loop is CASRFGNTGGNEKLFF. DNA for the CDR3: TGTGCAAGTCGCTTTGGAAATACAGGGGGTAATGAAAAACTGTTTTTT.

The chain joins TRBV7-2 to TRBJ2-3, with no clear D. This CDR3 contains 14 residues. Germline CDR1 reads SGHTA; CDR2 reads FQGNSA. Trimming took off 2 bases at V and 1 base at J, with 7 bases between the two ends. The CDR3 nucleotides read TGTGCCAGCAGCTTAAGCGCGGGCACAGATACGCAGTATTTT. Translated: CASSLSAGTDTQYF.

The chain employs TRBV6-5 and TRBJ1-2; 8 nucleotides agree with TRBD1. There are 12 residues in the CDR3. Looked up from germline, CDR1 is MNHEY and CDR2 is SVGAGI. V shed 7 bases and J 4 bases; nucleotides not matched to a gene: 2. The DNA of the CDR3 is TGTGCCAGCAAGACAGGGGCCTATGGCTACACCTTC. This gives the protein CASKTGAYGYTF.

The chain couples TRBV4-1 to TRBJ2-7; 8 nucleotides line up with TRBD1. The CDR3 loop spans 16 amino acids. V lost 1 base, J lost 2 bases, and 7 bases stayed unmatched. From germline, CDR1 is MGHRA and CDR2 YSYEKL. CDR3 sequence (DNA): TGCGCCAGCAGCCAAGGCCCGGACAGGGTAACCTACGAGCAGTACTTC. Amino acids: CASSQGPDRVTYEQYF.

This clone was recorded a few times. CDR3 DNA: TGTGCCAGTAGAATTAGACTAGCGGGGATATACAATGAGCAGTTCTTC. Translation: CASRIRLAGIYNEQFF. This chain connects TRBV19 to TRBJ2-1, with TRBD2 identical over 11 bases. The V gene's germline CDR1 is LNHDA and CDR2 SQIVND (reference sequence). The trim removed 6 bases at V and 4 bases at J, leaving 8 bases unmatched. This CDR3 spans 16 amino acids.

The gene calls are TRBV9 and TRBJ2-3; 9 bases are shared with TRBD1. The germline V gene has CDR1 SGDLS and CDR2 YYNGEE. The CDR3 is 15 amino acids. Trimming at V came to 4 bases and at J to 1 base, leaving 4 bases not matched to a gene. CDR3 in DNA: TGTGCCAGCAGCCAGCGACAGGGGGGCACAGATACGCAGTATTTT. Protein sequence: CASSQRQGGTDTQYF.